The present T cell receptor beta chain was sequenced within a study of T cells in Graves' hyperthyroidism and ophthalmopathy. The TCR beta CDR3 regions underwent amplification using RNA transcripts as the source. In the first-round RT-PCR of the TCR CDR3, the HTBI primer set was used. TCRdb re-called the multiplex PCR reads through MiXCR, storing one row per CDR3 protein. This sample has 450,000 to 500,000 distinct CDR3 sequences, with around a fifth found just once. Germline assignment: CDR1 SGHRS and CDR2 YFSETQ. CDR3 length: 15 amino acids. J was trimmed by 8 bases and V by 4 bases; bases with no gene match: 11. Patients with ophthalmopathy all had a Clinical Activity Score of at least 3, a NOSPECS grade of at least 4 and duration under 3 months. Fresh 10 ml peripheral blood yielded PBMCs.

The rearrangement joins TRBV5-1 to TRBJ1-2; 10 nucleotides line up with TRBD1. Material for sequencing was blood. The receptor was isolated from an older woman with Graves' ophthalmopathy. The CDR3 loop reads CASSLNPGQGEGYTF. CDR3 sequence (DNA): TGCGCCAGCAGCCTCAACCCTGGACAGGGGGAAGGCTACACCTTC.